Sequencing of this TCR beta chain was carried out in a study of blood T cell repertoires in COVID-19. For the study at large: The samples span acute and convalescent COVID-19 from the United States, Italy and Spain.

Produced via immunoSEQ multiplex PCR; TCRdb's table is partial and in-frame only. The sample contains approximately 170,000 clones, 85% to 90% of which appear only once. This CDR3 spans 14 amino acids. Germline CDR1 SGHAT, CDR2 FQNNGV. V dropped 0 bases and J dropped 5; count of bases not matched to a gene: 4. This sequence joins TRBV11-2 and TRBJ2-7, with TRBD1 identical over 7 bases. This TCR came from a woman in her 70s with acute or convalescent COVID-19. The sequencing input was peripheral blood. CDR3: CASSLERTGNEQYF. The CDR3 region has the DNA TGTGCCAGCAGCTTAGAGAGGACAGGAAACGAGCAGTACTTC.